This paragraph covers one TCR beta chain sequence. In its sample, this clonotype was seen many times. It has no known antigen specificity. Within one base of it there is no much larger clone, and no base qualities were kept. The sequencing machine was an Illumina HiSeq 2500. Quantitative 5'-RACE with molecular barcodes was the method used to prepare the TCR beta libraries. The authors' pipeline ran thus. A new computational method based on a probabilistic model of VDJ rearrangement was used to identify disease-linked TCR variants. TCRdb reanalyzed the raw reads on its own, using fastp at Q25 for trimming and MiXCR for clone calling, and kept in-frame beta chains. Each CDR3 protein gets just one entry, which takes the most common genes and DNA from the rows behind it. TCRdb assigned the V and J calls; the authors' analysis was not used. The sample has some 120,000 distinct CDR3 sequences on record, approximately 15% of them singletons. The ten most abundant clones make up around 3% of the sample.

Based on the germline V gene (reference sequence), the CDR1 and CDR2 sequences are DFQATT and SNEGSKA. V is cut by 0 bases and J by 7 bases, and the space between the germline ends is 13 bases. Its CDR3 holds 14 amino acids, cysteine through phenylalanine. CDR3 DNA is the only sequence kept; it has 42 bases, read in frame from the first base. The sample originates from a study of CD8 T cells in ankylosing spondylitis (dated by TCRdb to about 2017). Study-wide context: The study set out to find disease-linked TCR variants by profiling T cell receptor beta repertoires in ankylosing spondylitis patients and healthy donors. Peripheral blood was sampled, and synovial fluid was additionally collected from ankylosing spondylitis patients. The whole study cohort included over 85 healthy donors and around 25 ankylosing spondylitis patients. Overall results and qualifications from the work: According to the report, matched synovial fluid samples from ankylosing spondylitis patients were significantly enriched for the disease-linked clones. Blood from ankylosing spondylitis patients appeared to be characterized by a TCR beta motif composed of roughly eight highly homologous amino acid variants. The disease-linked clones showed a CD8+ phenotype and occurred at relatively low frequencies in peripheral blood. Some motif variants had previously been reported in the synovial fluid and blood of reactive arthritis patients, which suggests shared mechanisms of disease initiation.

Sequencing was carried out using blood, either unsorted or a sorted T cell fraction (not recorded which). Recombination linked TRBV20-1 to TRBJ2-4; TRBD2 is a weak D gene call, 6 bases matching. The receptor was derived from a female donor with ankylosing spondylitis or in good health (not recorded which). CDR3 reads: CSAREAGSGNIQYF. At the DNA level, the sequence is TGCAGTGCTAGAGAGGCGGGATCGGGCAACATTCAGTACTTC.